The rows below give T cell receptor beta chains drawn from one sample of a study of Graves' ophthalmopathy and Graves' hyperthyroidism. TCRdb itself ran the multiplex PCR reads through MiXCR, one entry per CDR3 protein. The sample yields more than 1,000,000 distinct CDR3 sequences, about 35% seen once. Sample: peripheral blood or thyroid tissue (not recorded which). The source of these receptors is an adult man with Graves' hyperthyroidism. The CDR3 runs from the conserved cysteine through the conserved F or W. The order of the fields is D gene, V gene, clone size, J gene, CDR3 DNA, CDR3 protein. D genes are given only for firm matches. The size field is filled for only some rows; it gives once, few, many or a size class.

d_gene: .; v_gene: TRBV4-1; abundance: few; j_gene: TRBJ2-5; CDR3nt: TGCGCCAGCAGCCAAGATCCGGGGGCGCGGGAGACCCAGTACTTC; CDR3aa: CASSQDPGARETQYF
d_gene: .; v_gene: TRBV6-6; abundance: few; j_gene: TRBJ1-1; CDR3nt: TGTGCCAGCATCCCGGAGAACTTGAACACTGAAGCTTTCTTT; CDR3aa: CASIPENLNTEAFF
d_gene: .; v_gene: TRBV7-8; abundance: many; j_gene: TRBJ1-5; CDR3nt: TGTGCCAGCAGCTTTGTTGGTTATAGCAATCAGCCCCAGCATTTT; CDR3aa: CASSFVGYSNQPQHF
d_gene: TRBD1; v_gene: TRBV4-2; abundance: .; j_gene: TRBJ2-7; CDR3nt: TGTGCCAGCAGCCAGCCTGGACAGGGGGCGTCTGAGCAGTACTTC; CDR3aa: CASSQPGQGASEQYF
d_gene: .; v_gene: TRBV7-8; abundance: many; j_gene: TRBJ2-2; CDR3nt: TGTGCCAGCAGCTCGCGGGACTTTTCCCCGAGTTCCGGGGAGCTGTTTTTT; CDR3aa: CASSSRDFSPSSGELFF
d_gene: .; v_gene: TRBV19; abundance: few; j_gene: TRBJ1-5; CDR3nt: TGTGCCAGTAATCGTGGACGGCGCACTTACCCCCAGCATTTT; CDR3aa: CASNRGRRTYPQHF
d_gene: .; v_gene: TRBV7-2; abundance: .; j_gene: TRBJ1-1; CDR3nt: TGTGCCAGCAGCTTAGGGGCCGGCTGGGGGGCAAAAAGTGAAGCTTTCTTT; CDR3aa: CASSLGAGWGAKSEAFF
d_gene: .; v_gene: TRBV7-8; abundance: many; j_gene: TRBJ2-2; CDR3nt: TGTGCCAGCAGTCCAGTGGGGTCGGCGGCCGGGGAGCTGTTTTTT; CDR3aa: CASSPVGSAAGELFF
d_gene: .; v_gene: TRBV6-5; abundance: .; j_gene: TRBJ1-5; CDR3nt: TGTGCCAGCAGCCGGACACCTCACGGGCATCAGCCCCAGCATTTT; CDR3aa: CASSRTPHGHQPQHF
d_gene: TRBD2; v_gene: TRBV4-1; abundance: .; j_gene: TRBJ2-2; CDR3nt: TGCGCCAGCAATTTGGCGGGGGTCCTAACCGGGGAGCTGTTTTTT; CDR3aa: CASNLAGVLTGELFF
d_gene: .; v_gene: TRBV2; abundance: .; j_gene: TRBJ1-1; CDR3nt: TGTGCCATCCCCCTCAGGGACTTGAACACTGAAGCTTTCTTT; CDR3aa: CAIPLRDLNTEAFF
d_gene: .; v_gene: TRBV7-9; abundance: many; j_gene: TRBJ2-5; CDR3nt: TGTGCCAGCAGCTTACAACACCAAGAGACCCAGTACTTC; CDR3aa: CASSLQHQETQYF
d_gene: .; v_gene: TRBV10-2; abundance: .; j_gene: TRBJ1-2; CDR3nt: TGTGCCAGCAGTGAAGCGCTTAACTATGGCTACACCTTC; CDR3aa: CASSEALNYGYTF
d_gene: TRBD1; v_gene: TRBV28; abundance: few; j_gene: TRBJ2-5; CDR3nt: TGTGCCAGCAGCCGGGACAGGGGGCGAGAGGCCCAGTACTTC; CDR3aa: CASSRDRGREAQYF
d_gene: TRBD1; v_gene: TRBV10-2; abundance: .; j_gene: TRBJ1-1; CDR3nt: TGCGCCAGCAGCCAAGACGCGGGACAGGGGAACACTGAAGCTTTCTTT; CDR3aa: CASSQDAGQGNTEAFF
d_gene: .; v_gene: TRBV25-1; abundance: many; j_gene: TRBJ2-5; CDR3nt: TGTGCCAGCAGTGACAGCACCCCAACCCAAGAGACCCAGTACTTC; CDR3aa: CASSDSTPTQETQYF
d_gene: TRBD1; v_gene: TRBV20-1; abundance: many; j_gene: TRBJ1-5; CDR3nt: TGCAGTGCCGCCACAGGGGTTAGTCAGCCCCAGCATTTT; CDR3aa: CSAATGVSQPQHF
d_gene: TRBD2; v_gene: TRBV10-3; abundance: many; j_gene: TRBJ2-2; CDR3nt: TGTGCCATCAGGTCTAGACTAGCGGGAAGCACCGGGGAGCTGTTTTTT; CDR3aa: CAIRSRLAGSTGELFF
d_gene: .; v_gene: TRBV10-3; abundance: .; j_gene: TRBJ1-5; CDR3nt: TGTGCCATCAGTACCCAGGGAAATCAGCCCCAGCATTTT; CDR3aa: CAISTQGNQPQHF
d_gene: TRBD1; v_gene: TRBV5-1; abundance: .; j_gene: TRBJ2-7; CDR3nt: TGCGCCGACAGGGCAGAGAACGAGCAGTACTTC; CDR3aa: CADRAENEQYF
d_gene: TRBD1; v_gene: TRBV10-3; abundance: .; j_gene: TRBJ1-1; CDR3nt: TGTGCCATCAGTCGACAGGGGACAGGGAACTCCCCTGAAGCTTTCTTT; CDR3aa: CAISRQGTGNSPEAFF
d_gene: .; v_gene: TRBV5-1; abundance: few; j_gene: TRBJ1-1; CDR3nt: TGCGCCAGCAGCGGGACTAGCGGGAGTCACGAAGCTTTCTTT; CDR3aa: CASSGTSGSHEAFF
d_gene: .; v_gene: TRBV7-6; abundance: .; j_gene: TRBJ2-7; CDR3nt: TGTGCCAGCAGCTTAGCAGGGGATATTTTCTACGAGCAGTACTTC; CDR3aa: CASSLAGDIFYEQYF
d_gene: .; v_gene: TRBV10-3; abundance: .; j_gene: TRBJ2-7; CDR3nt: TGTGCCGGCGCAGGGCAGGGTAACGAGCAGTACTTC; CDR3aa: CAGAGQGNEQYF
d_gene: .; v_gene: TRBV25-1; abundance: .; j_gene: TRBJ1-1; CDR3nt: TGTGCCAGCTCTCGACAGTACACTGAAGCTTTCTTT; CDR3aa: CASSRQYTEAFF
d_gene: .; v_gene: TRBV14; abundance: many; j_gene: TRBJ1-6; CDR3nt: TGTGCCAGCAGCCTGACGGGTAGTCTTTCACCCCTCCACTTT; CDR3aa: CASSLTGSLSPLHF
d_gene: TRBD1; v_gene: TRBV2; abundance: .; j_gene: TRBJ1-1; CDR3nt: TGTGCCAGCAGCCGACAGGGGCGTCGGGACACTGAAGCTTTCTTT; CDR3aa: CASSRQGRRDTEAFF
d_gene: .; v_gene: TRBV7-8; abundance: .; j_gene: TRBJ2-3; CDR3nt: TGTGCCAGCAGCCCTAGGGGGGCCGATGCAGATACGCAGTATTTT; CDR3aa: CASSPRGADADTQYF
d_gene: TRBD2; v_gene: TRBV11-2; abundance: once; j_gene: TRBJ2-7; CDR3nt: TGTGCCAGCAGCGTTAGCGGGAGTCACCCCGAGCAGTACTTC; CDR3aa: CASSVSGSHPEQYF
d_gene: TRBD1; v_gene: TRBV20-1; abundance: many; j_gene: TRBJ2-5; CDR3nt: TGCAGTGCCCAGAAGGACAGGGTATCAGAGACCCAGTACTTC; CDR3aa: CSAQKDRVSETQYF
d_gene: .; v_gene: TRBV7-8; abundance: .; j_gene: TRBJ1-4; CDR3nt: TGTGCCAGCAGCGAGGGGGTGCTTGAAAAACTGTTTTTT; CDR3aa: CASSEGVLEKLFF
d_gene: .; v_gene: TRBV20-1; abundance: many; j_gene: TRBJ2-7; CDR3nt: TGCAGTGCCGATAGAAGACGGCAGAGCTCCTACGAGCAGTACTTC; CDR3aa: CSADRRRQSSYEQYF
d_gene: .; v_gene: TRBV2; abundance: few; j_gene: TRBJ1-6; CDR3nt: TGTGCCAGCGGAACAAATAATTCACCCCTCCACTTT; CDR3aa: CASGTNNSPLHF
d_gene: .; v_gene: TRBV5-1; abundance: few; j_gene: TRBJ2-7; CDR3nt: TGCGCCAGCAGCTGGAGGGAACCTAACTACGAGCAGTACTTC; CDR3aa: CASSWREPNYEQYF
d_gene: TRBD1; v_gene: TRBV29-1; abundance: many; j_gene: TRBJ1-1; CDR3nt: TGCAGCGTTGAGGGTCAGGGGGCGGCTGAAGTTTTCTTT; CDR3aa: CSVEGQGAAEVFF
d_gene: TRBD1; v_gene: TRBV6-1; abundance: .; j_gene: TRBJ1-6; CDR3nt: TGTGCCAGCATCCCAGGGGGGCTTGATTCACCCCTCCACTTT; CDR3aa: CASIPGGLDSPLHF
d_gene: .; v_gene: TRBV19; abundance: .; j_gene: TRBJ1-2; CDR3nt: TGTGCCAGTACCCTCGCAGGGAGTTCTAACTATGGCTACACCTTC; CDR3aa: CASTLAGSSNYGYTF
d_gene: TRBD2; v_gene: TRBV7-6; abundance: .; j_gene: TRBJ2-7; CDR3nt: TGTGCCAGCAGAACCGGGTCTAGCGGCCACGAGCAGTACTTC; CDR3aa: CASRTGSSGHEQYF
d_gene: .; v_gene: TRBV7-2; abundance: many; j_gene: TRBJ1-2; CDR3nt: TGTGCCAGCAGCCCCCATGGCCCCTATGGCTACACCTTC; CDR3aa: CASSPHGPYGYTF
d_gene: TRBD1; v_gene: TRBV2; abundance: many; j_gene: TRBJ2-5; CDR3nt: TGTGCCAGCAGACAGGGGACAAAAGAGACCCAGTACTTC; CDR3aa: CASRQGTKETQYF
d_gene: TRBD1; v_gene: TRBV29-1; abundance: many; j_gene: TRBJ1-2; CDR3nt: TGCAGCGGCCTACAGGGACAGGGGGATGGCTACACCTTC; CDR3aa: CSGLQGQGDGYTF
d_gene: TRBD1; v_gene: TRBV12-3/TRBV12-4; abundance: many; j_gene: TRBJ1-5; CDR3nt: TGTGCCAGCAGTGGAGACAGGGCTAGCAATCAGCCCCAGCATTTT; CDR3aa: CASSGDRASNQPQHF
d_gene: .; v_gene: TRBV19; abundance: many; j_gene: TRBJ1-2; CDR3nt: TGTGCCAGTAGTACACAATGGCGAGTAGCTAACTATGGCTACACCTTC; CDR3aa: CASSTQWRVANYGYTF
d_gene: .; v_gene: TRBV15; abundance: .; j_gene: TRBJ2-2; CDR3nt: TGTGCCACCAGCAGAATCGGGCTGAACACTGGGGAGCTGTTTTTT; CDR3aa: CATSRIGLNTGELFF
d_gene: TRBD1; v_gene: TRBV25-1; abundance: few; j_gene: TRBJ1-2; CDR3nt: TGTGCCAGCAGTGAGCCGGGAAGAGGGGGCGATGGCTACACCTTC; CDR3aa: CASSEPGRGGDGYTF
d_gene: .; v_gene: TRBV7-8; abundance: many; j_gene: TRBJ1-2; CDR3nt: TGTGCCAGCAGCTCCCGGGACGCCAGCTGGAACTATGGCTACACCTTC; CDR3aa: CASSSRDASWNYGYTF
d_gene: TRBD2; v_gene: TRBV9; abundance: many; j_gene: TRBJ2-5; CDR3nt: TGTGCCAGCCGAAGTAGCGGGAGTGTTGGGACCCAGTACTTC; CDR3aa: CASRSSGSVGTQYF
d_gene: .; v_gene: TRBV11-2; abundance: .; j_gene: TRBJ1-4; CDR3nt: TGTGCCAGCAGCTTTGGGCAGGCGGGAGCTGAAAAACTGTTTTTT; CDR3aa: CASSFGQAGAEKLFF
d_gene: .; v_gene: TRBV25-1; abundance: many; j_gene: TRBJ2-7; CDR3nt: TGTGCCAGCAGTGACAGGCTCCCACCCTACGAGCAGTACTTC; CDR3aa: CASSDRLPPYEQYF
d_gene: .; v_gene: TRBV11-2; abundance: few; j_gene: TRBJ1-4; CDR3nt: TGTGCCAGCAGCGTACGGACAGCCCAATTTAATGAAAAACTGTTTTTT; CDR3aa: CASSVRTAQFNEKLFF
d_gene: .; v_gene: TRBV7-9; abundance: many; j_gene: TRBJ1-4; CDR3nt: TGTGCCAGCAGCTTAACGGCTGAGCATGAAAAACTGTTTTTT; CDR3aa: CASSLTAEHEKLFF
d_gene: TRBD1; v_gene: TRBV10-3; abundance: few; j_gene: TRBJ2-7; CDR3nt: TGTGCCATCAGGCCGGGACAGGGGTCCTACGAGCAGTACTTC; CDR3aa: CAIRPGQGSYEQYF
d_gene: .; v_gene: TRBV2; abundance: .; j_gene: TRBJ1-6; CDR3nt: TGTGCCAGCAGTTCCCTTCCTATTGGGCCCCTCCACTTT; CDR3aa: CASSSLPIGPLHF
d_gene: TRBD1; v_gene: TRBV29-1; abundance: .; j_gene: TRBJ1-2; CDR3nt: TGCAGCGGAGGACAGGGAGGCTATGGCTACACCTTC; CDR3aa: CSGGQGGYGYTF